The 11 T cell receptor beta chains presented below share a single source sample, sequenced in a study of post-analysis software for immune sequencing data. Prepared libraries of TCR beta cDNA carried unique molecular identifiers. MiXCR, run by TCRdb on the PCR reads, gives a single entry per CDR3 protein. The sample lists about 500,000 distinct CDR3 sequences; roughly 45% were seen once. Antigen specificity for these receptors is unknown. Study-wide points: Patients had higher frequencies than controls of about five TRBV segments, including TRBV5-6, TRBV5-1 and TRBV20-1.

Sample: blood. These TCRs come from a girl aged 5-17 years with multiple sclerosis.

The sample holds one count of this clonotype. The rearrangement uses TRBV4-1 and TRBJ2-7, with D uncertain. The ends were cut back, 1 base at V and 4 bases at J, with 14 bases in the middle. The CDR3 has 15 residues. CDR1 is MGHRA and CDR2 is YSYEKL in the germline V gene. In DNA form, the CDR3 reads TGCGCCAGCAGCCAAGGACTGGCCCCGACATACGAGCAGTACTTC. Protein sequence: CASSQGLAPTYEQYF.

This chain links TRBV20-1 with TRBJ2-4; 7 positions agree with TRBD1. The germline gives CDR1 DFQATT, CDR2 SNEGSKA (reference sequence). The CDR3 sequence is 14 residues long. The V gene end was trimmed by 7 bases and the J gene end by 1 base; junction bases not matched to a gene: 7. The chain's CDR3 is CSVSPDRAKNIQYF. The CDR3 nucleotides are TGCAGTGTTAGCCCGGACAGGGCCAAAAACATTCAGTACTTC.

There are a few counts of this clonotype. This chain links TRBV5-1 with TRBJ2-4, with a possible D match to TRBD1 (7 bases). The CDR3 runs to 18 residues. The germline V and J ends were trimmed by 2 bases and 2 bases, with 20 bases remaining between them. The germline gives CDR1 SGHRS, CDR2 YFSETQ. The CDR3 DNA reads TGCGCCAGCAGCTTTTCGACCTGGACAGGCGGGACCAAAAACATTCAGTACTTC. Its protein product is CASSFSTWTGGTKNIQYF.

The V gene is TRBV6-2 or TRBV6-3, the J gene TRBJ2-4, with D perhaps TRBD1 or TRBD2 (5 bases each). Per the germline V gene, CDR1 is MNHEY and CDR2 is SVGEGT. The CDR3 has 16 amino acids. V was cut by 6 bases and J by 0 bases, with 15 bases left in between. CDR3 in amino acids: CASRNRDQKAKNIQYF. CDR3 bases: TGTGCCAGCAGAAACCGGGACCAGAAAGCCAAAAACATTCAGTACTTC.

The table lists this clonotype with a few counts. This chain uses TRBV24-1 with TRBJ2-1, with D perhaps matching TRBD2 (7 bases). The CDR3 runs to 17 residues. Trimming pared 2 bases from V and 1 base from J, leaving 14 bases between. Germline V lookup: CDR1 KGHDR, CDR2 SFDVKD. This CDR3 reads CATSDSSRGGSYNEQFF. As DNA, the CDR3 is TGTGCCACCAGTGATTCTTCTAGGGGGGGGTCCTACAATGAGCAGTTCTTC.

This chain joins TRBV6-6 and TRBJ2-3; TRBD1 matches 9 bases. CDR3 size: 15 residues. Germline CDR1 reads MNHNY; CDR2 reads SVGAGI (reference sequence). V shed 4 bases, J shed 6 bases, and the junction held 8 bases outside the gene matches. The chain's CDR3 is CASSLRTGDGDTQYF. CDR3 nucleotide sequence: TGTGCCAGCAGTTTGAGGACAGGGGACGGGGATACGCAGTATTTT.

This clonotype was observed a few times. V usage is TRBV28 and J usage is TRBJ2-5; D not resolved. TRBJ2-7 explains the end of the DNA better; the J call may be wrong. CDR1 is MDHEN, CDR2 SYDVKM, per germline. The CDR3 length is 12 residues. CDR3 protein: CASSSPYYEQYF. The CDR3 DNA is TGTGCCAGCAGTAGTCCCTACTACGAGCAGTACTTC.

This clonotype has a handful of counts. The chain combines TRBV12-3 or TRBV12-4 with TRBJ2-6; 9 nucleotides line up with TRBD1. With V trimmed by 5 bases and J by 10 bases, 3 bases remained unmatched. The CDR3 consists of 13 residues. CDR3: CASSAGTGNVLTF. In nucleotides, the CDR3 is TGTGCCAGCAGTGCCGGGACAGGGAACGTCCTGACTTTC.

The J gene is TRBJ2-7, the V gene TRBV20-1; TRBD2 agrees at 11 bases. This CDR3 region has 15 residues. Germline CDR1 and CDR2: DFQATT and SNEGSKA (reference sequence). V lost 0 bases, J lost 4 bases, and 5 bases stayed unmatched. The CDR3 DNA reads TGCAGTGCTAGAGATTGGGCTAGCGGGAGGTACGAGCAGTACTTC. Encoded protein: CSARDWASGRYEQYF.

V usage is TRBV6-5 and J usage is TRBJ2-1; possibly TRBD1 for D (6 bases). The length of the CDR3 is 14 residues. CDR1 is MNHEY, CDR2 SVGAGI, per germline. V shed 7 bases and J shed 10 bases, with 20 bases lying between them. The CDR3 protein is CASTEVTGTGEQFF. In DNA form, the CDR3 reads TGTGCCAGCACTGAGGTAACAGGGACCGGCGAGCAGTTCTTC.

This clonotype was observed a single time. This chain connects TRBV7-9 to TRBJ1-4; no firm D call. The germline V gene encodes CDR1 SEHNR and CDR2 FQNEAQ (reference sequence). CDR3 length equals 14 residues. Between the trimmed V and J ends, which lost 5 bases and 2 bases, there was a span of 9 bases. This chain's CDR3 is CASSPGITNEKLFF. CDR3 in DNA: TGTGCCAGCAGCCCGGGCATTACTAATGAAAAACTGTTTTTT.